The entry below gives a single T cell receptor beta chain sequence along with its context. What it binds is not known. This entry is derived from a study of T cell clonotyping in hematopoietic cell transplantation. V shed 3 bases and J 8 bases; nucleotides not matched to a gene: 9. CDR1 is SGHDT, CDR2 YYEEEE, per germline. This CDR3 region has 14 residues. Assay used: immunoSEQ multiplex PCR; TCRdb lists only in-frame clones, some missing. This repertoire shows fewer than 80,000 clones, 94% found once; its top ten account for roughly 1.7%. Whole-study results and caveats: Few recipient clonotypes overlapped donors; over 95% were de novo at given depth.

V gene TRBV5-6 combines with J gene TRBJ1-2; 8 bases fit TRBD1. This sequence was found in a man over 45 in good health. Some clones in this sample may be carry-over from other donors' samples. Material for sequencing was peripheral blood mononuclear cells. For the CDR3, the DNA is TGTGCCAGCAGCTCCGGACAGGGCAAGGGAGGCTACACCTTC. It is translated as CASSSGQGKGGYTF.